This record looks at one TCR beta chain sequence and its context. The data were taken from a study of CD8 T cells in Susac syndrome. V shed 0 bases, J shed 6 bases, and the junction held 7 bases outside the gene matches. The germline gives CDR1 LGHNA, CDR2 YNFKEQ. The CDR3 runs 16 residues. RNA amounts of roughly 0.45 to 1 ug underwent reverse transcription with random hexamers. TCRdb re-derived calls from the immunoSEQ multiplex PCR reads in MiXCR, one entry per CDR3 protein. The data contain 95,000 to 150,000 distinct CDR3 sequences, about 95% of them singletons. The source material was CD8+ T cells from PBMCs. The receptor comes from a human donor with Susac syndrome. The chain has TRBV4-2 and TRBJ2-3; 9 bases agree with TRBD2. The CDR3 region has the DNA TGTGCCAGCAGCCAAGATAAGGGACTAGCTGCGGATACGCAGTATTTT. It is translated as CASSQDKGLAADTQYF.